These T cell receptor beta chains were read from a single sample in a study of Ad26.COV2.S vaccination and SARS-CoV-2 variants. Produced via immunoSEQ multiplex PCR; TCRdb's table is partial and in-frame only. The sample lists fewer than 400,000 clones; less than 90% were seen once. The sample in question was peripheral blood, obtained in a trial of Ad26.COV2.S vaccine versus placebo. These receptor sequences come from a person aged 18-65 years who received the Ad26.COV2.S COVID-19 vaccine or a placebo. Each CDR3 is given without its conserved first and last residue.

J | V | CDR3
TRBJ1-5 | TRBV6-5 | ASTPGTGGSQPQH
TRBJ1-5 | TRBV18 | ASSPGLNQPQH
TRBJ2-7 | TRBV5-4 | ASSLDLQGASEQY
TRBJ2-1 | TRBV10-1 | ASSERGGDDEQF
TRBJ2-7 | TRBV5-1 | ASSVGQGSGSYEQY
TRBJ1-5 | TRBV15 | ATNPGSGYSNQPQH
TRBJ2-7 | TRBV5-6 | ASSLEGDRKGC
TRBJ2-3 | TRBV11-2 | ASSSGVSRY
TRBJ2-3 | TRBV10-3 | AIKGEVQGGLDTQY
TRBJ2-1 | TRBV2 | ASSEQGAGEQF
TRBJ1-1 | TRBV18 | ASSPPVTENTEAF
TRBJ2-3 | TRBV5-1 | ASSLVAAGGSTDTQY
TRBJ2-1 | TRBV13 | ASSSHGLAGGRGNEQF
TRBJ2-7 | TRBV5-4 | ASRQAARREQY
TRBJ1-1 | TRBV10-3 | AISGGNTEAF
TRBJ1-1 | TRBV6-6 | ASSYSEQGLEAF
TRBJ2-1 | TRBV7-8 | ASSLASGARDEQF
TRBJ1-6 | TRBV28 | ASSFTGGSPLH
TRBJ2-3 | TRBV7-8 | ASSLGPGGRPKGTQY
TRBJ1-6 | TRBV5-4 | ASSPGTVYNSPLH
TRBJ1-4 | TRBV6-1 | ASSEARGEKLF
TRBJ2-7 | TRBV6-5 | ASTTGDSYYEQY
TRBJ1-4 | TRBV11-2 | ASSLDWQGAAELF
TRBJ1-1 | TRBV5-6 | ASSRRDMNTEAF
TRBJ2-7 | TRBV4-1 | ASSLSTGEYEQY
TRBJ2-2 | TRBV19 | ASSMEGARELF
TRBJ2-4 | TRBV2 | ASSFSGGTKNIQY
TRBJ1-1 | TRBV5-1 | ASSFTGPNTEAF
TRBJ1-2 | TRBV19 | ASSGDLADYGYT
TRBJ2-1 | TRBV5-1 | ASSQNGGSYNEQF
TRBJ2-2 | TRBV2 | AGNRDANTGELF
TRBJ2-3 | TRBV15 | ATSREGDTQY
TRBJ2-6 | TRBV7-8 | ASSGDRWSGGANVLT
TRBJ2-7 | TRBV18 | ASSFTSYEQY
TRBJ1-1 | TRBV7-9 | ASSLVPSGTEAF
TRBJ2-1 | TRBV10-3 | AISDTSLVNEQF
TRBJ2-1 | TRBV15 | ATSREGGTSLDEQF
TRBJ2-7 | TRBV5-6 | ASSLAMGLEQY
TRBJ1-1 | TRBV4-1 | ASSHPGGNTEAF
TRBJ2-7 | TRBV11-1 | ASSLSSATVLYEQY
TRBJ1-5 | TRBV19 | ASSGGGQWNQPQH
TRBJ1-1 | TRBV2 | ASSPPLVNTEAF
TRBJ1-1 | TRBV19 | ASIPPTGRTEAF
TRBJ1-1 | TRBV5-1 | ASKQGGGTEAF
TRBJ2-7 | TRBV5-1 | ASSEGVSSYEQY
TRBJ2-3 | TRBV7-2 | ASSHRGRGDTQY
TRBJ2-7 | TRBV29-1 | SVELARFSYEQY
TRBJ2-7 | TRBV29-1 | SVVGQRSYEQY